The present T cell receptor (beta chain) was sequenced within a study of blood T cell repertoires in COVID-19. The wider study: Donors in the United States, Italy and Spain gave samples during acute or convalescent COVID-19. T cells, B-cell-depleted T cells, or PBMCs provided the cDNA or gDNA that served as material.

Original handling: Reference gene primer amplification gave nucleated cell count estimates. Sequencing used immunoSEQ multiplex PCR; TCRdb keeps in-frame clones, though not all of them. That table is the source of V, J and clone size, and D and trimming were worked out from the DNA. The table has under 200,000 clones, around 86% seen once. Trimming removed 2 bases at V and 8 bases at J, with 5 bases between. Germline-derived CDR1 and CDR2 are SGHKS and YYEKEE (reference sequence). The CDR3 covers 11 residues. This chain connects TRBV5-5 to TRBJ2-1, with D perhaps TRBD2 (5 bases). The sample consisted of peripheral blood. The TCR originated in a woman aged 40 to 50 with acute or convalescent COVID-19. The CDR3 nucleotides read TGTGCCAGCAGCTTTAGCGATGAGCAGTTCTTC. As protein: CASSFSDEQFF.